The rows below give T cell receptor beta chains drawn from one sample of a study of T cells after yellow fever vaccination. In TCRdb, the 5' RACE reads were re-called with MiXCR into one record per CDR3 protein. Of approximately 74,000 distinct CDR3 sequences in the sample, about 6% were seen once. Sequences were derived from CD4+ T cells sorted from PBMCs, sampled roughly 14 days after the first yellow fever vaccination. Receptor source: a man between 18 and 35 years old who received the YFV17D yellow fever vaccine. Each CDR3 is given with its conserved first and last residue. D genes are given only for firm matches. Rows may omit the clone size; those that give it use once, few, many or a size class.

D gene,V gene,J gene,clone size,CDR3 DNA,CDR3 protein
.,TRBV7-2,TRBJ2-5,once,TGTGCCAGCAGCTTAGATGGGGGGAGGAAGGCAGAGACCCAGTACTTC,CASSLDGGRKAETQYF
.,TRBV6-4,TRBJ2-6,many,TGTGCCAGCAGTAAGACAGGCTCTGGGGCCAACGTCCTGACTTTC,CASSKTGSGANVLTF
.,TRBV30,TRBJ1-1,many,TGTGCCTGGAGAAGTCCAGGGGCCCCAGCTGAAGCTTTCTTT,CAWRSPGAPAEAFF
TRBD2,TRBV24-1,TRBJ2-1,many,TGTGCCACCAGTGAGTCCGGGACTAGCGGGGGGGGAAGGTCGTTCTTC,CATSESGTSGGGRSFF
.,TRBV3-1,TRBJ2-2,.,TGTGCCAGCAGCCGGACGGAAACGAACACCGGGGAGCTGTTTTTT,CASSRTETNTGELFF
.,TRBV12-3/TRBV12-4,TRBJ1-1,many,TGTGCCAGCGGCTGGTGGGACATCTGGAACACTGAAGCTTTCTTT,CASGWWDIWNTEAFF
TRBD1,TRBV20-1,TRBJ1-4,few,TGCAGTGCTAGAGATAGACAGGGAGGGGGATATACAGAAAAACTGTTTTTT,CSARDRQGGGYTEKLFF
TRBD2,TRBV5-1,TRBJ2-7,many,TGCTCAACCAGGCGGGAGCGGGATCACGAGCAGTACTTC,CSTRRERDHEQYF
TRBD2,TRBV11-2,TRBJ2-5,many,TGTGCCAGCAGTCTTCCTAGCGGGCCACAAGAGACCCAGTACTTC,CASSLPSGPQETQYF
.,TRBV12-3/TRBV12-4,TRBJ1-6,few,TGTGCCAGCAGTTTAATCGTGGGGAGACTATACACTGATTCACCCCTCCACTTT,CASSLIVGRLYTDSPLHF
.,TRBV5-1,TRBJ2-3,many,TGCGCCAGCAGCTTGGGGGACTGGATCCTCACAGATACGCAGTATTTT,CASSLGDWILTDTQYF
.,TRBV5-1,TRBJ1-2,many,TGCGCCAGCAGCTTGTCCACAGGGTCCAGCGGCTACACCTTC,CASSLSTGSSGYTF
.,TRBV6-6,TRBJ2-1,many,TGTGCAGCAGTTATGGCCAATGAGCAGTTCTTC,CAAVMANEQFF
.,TRBV4-2,TRBJ2-5,.,TGTGCCAGCAGCCAAGTCACAGGGAGGTACCAAGAGACCCAGTACTTC,CASSQVTGRYQETQYF
.,TRBV11-2,TRBJ1-1,many,TGTGCCAGCAGCTTAGGAGTTGGGGCGGTGGAAGCTTTCTTT,CASSLGVGAVEAFF
.,TRBV20-1,TRBJ1-5,many,TGCAGTGCTAGAAGTCCGTCCTCAGCCAATCAGCCCCAGCATTTT,CSARSPSSANQPQHF
.,TRBV7-3,TRBJ2-2,many,TGTGCCAGCAGCTTACGTGGGGCGAACACCGGGGAGCTGTTTTTT,CASSLRGANTGELFF
TRBD2,TRBV11-2,TRBJ2-1,many,TGTGCCAGCAGCTCCACAGCGGGGATCTACAATGAGCAGTTCTTC,CASSSTAGIYNEQFF
.,TRBV4-3,TRBJ2-1,many,TGCGCCAGCAGCCAAGGACGGGACGGGGCCTACAATGAGCAGTTCTTC,CASSQGRDGAYNEQFF
.,TRBV6-6,TRBJ1-5,many,TGTGCCAGCAGTTACGAGGGTCAGCCCCAGCATTTT,CASSYEGQPQHF
.,TRBV5-1,TRBJ1-5,many,TGCGCCAGCAGCTTGGGGGACCAGAATCAGCCCCAGCATTTT,CASSLGDQNQPQHF
TRBD2,TRBV29-1,TRBJ2-1,many,TGCAGCGTTGACGGCGGGGGGGCCTACAATGAGCAGTTCTTC,CSVDGGGAYNEQFF
TRBD1,TRBV18,TRBJ1-4,many,TGTGCCAGCTCACCAGGGACAGGGGTGAATGAAAAACTGTTTTTT,CASSPGTGVNEKLFF
.,TRBV7-2,TRBJ1-5,many,TGTGCCAGCAGCTCCAACAATAATCAGCCCCAGCATTTT,CASSSNNNQPQHF
TRBD1,TRBV6-5,TRBJ1-2,many,TGTGCCAGCAGTTACGGGGGGACAGTTCCTGGCTACACCTTC,CASSYGGTVPGYTF
.,TRBV12-3/TRBV12-4,TRBJ2-2,many,TGTGCCAGCAGTTTAGGATGGAACACCGGGGAGCTGTTTTTT,CASSLGWNTGELFF
.,TRBV20-1,TRBJ2-3,many,TGCAGCGTTGGAGGGGGGACAGATACGCAGTATTTT,CSVGGGTDTQYF
TRBD1,TRBV4-3,TRBJ1-5,many,TGCGCCAGCAGCCAAGATCGGCAGGGGGGACAGCCCCAGCATTTT,CASSQDRQGGQPQHF
TRBD2,TRBV7-8,TRBJ2-1,few,TGTGCCAGCAGAGGCGGGGGGAGCTCCTACAATGAGCAGTTCTTC,CASRGGGSSYNEQFF
TRBD1,TRBV10-3,TRBJ1-1,many,TGTGCCATCAGGGATCCGGGACAGTCTACTTGGAACACTGAAGCTTTCTTT,CAIRDPGQSTWNTEAFF
TRBD2,TRBV3-1,TRBJ2-7,many,TGTGCCAGCAGCCAAAACGGACTAGCGGCCGAGCAGTACTTC,CASSQNGLAAEQYF
TRBD1,TRBV5-1,TRBJ1-6,many,TGCGCCAGCAGCTTAGATCGGGACAGCTATAATTCACCCCTCCACTTT,CASSLDRDSYNSPLHF
TRBD2,TRBV5-1,TRBJ2-1,many,TGCGCCAGCAGCTTGCTAGCGGGGCCTTACAATGAGCAGTTCTTC,CASSLLAGPYNEQFF
.,TRBV7-2,TRBJ2-4,many,TGTGCCAGCAGCTTAGCCCCGACAGTGTCGAACATTCAGTACTTC,CASSLAPTVSNIQYF
.,TRBV5-1,TRBJ1-2,many,TGCGCCAGCAGCCTATTACAGGGAGGCGGCTATGGCTACACCTTC,CASSLLQGGGYGYTF
.,TRBV6-5,TRBJ2-5,many,TGTGCCAGCAGTTACTCGATGGCCGTAAGGACCCAGTACTTC,CASSYSMAVRTQYF
.,TRBV5-1,TRBJ2-3,many,TGCGCCAGCAGCTTGGCAGGGGAGCCAGATACGCAGTATTTT,CASSLAGEPDTQYF
TRBD1,TRBV6-9,TRBJ1-4,many,TGTGCCAGCAGTTATTCGGGACAGGGGGCATCGGGTGAAAAACTGTTTTTT,CASSYSGQGASGEKLFF
TRBD1,TRBV7-3,TRBJ2-1,many,TGTGCCAGCAGCTTAATTGGGGACAGGGGGTACAATGAGCAGTTCTTC,CASSLIGDRGYNEQFF
TRBD1,TRBV5-1,TRBJ2-5,many,TGCGCCAGCAGCTCCGGGACAGGGCAAGAGACCCAGTACTTC,CASSSGTGQETQYF
.,TRBV7-2,TRBJ2-1,many,TGTGCCAGCAGCTTACGCTCTAGAGGCTTTCTGAGCTCCTACAATGAGCAGTTCTTC,CASSLRSRGFLSSYNEQFF
.,TRBV18,TRBJ1-1,many,TGTGCCAGCTCACCGGGCCGGACCATTCAGAACACTGAAGCTTTCTTT,CASSPGRTIQNTEAFF
.,TRBV4-2,TRBJ2-3,many,TGTGCCAGCAGCCCACAGGACCGCACAGATACGCAGTATTTT,CASSPQDRTDTQYF